This T cell receptor beta chain came from a study of beta chain features in type 1 diabetes (dated by TCRdb to the late 2010s). In the study overall: Mean age, gender distribution, total cell number and subset yield were not different between patients and healthy donors. Whereas all 30 or so donors provided naive and central memory subsets, regulatory and stem cell-like memory subsets were isolated from just 8 patients and roughly eight healthy donors. A total of roughly 100 million sorted cells were examined across all samples, and RNA yield correlated strongly with the number of cells per subset. The study compared the TCRB repertoires of sorted circulating CD4+ T cell subsets in recently diagnosed type 1 diabetes patients with those in matched healthy donors. General study outcomes and caveats: Because cDNA was sequenced instead of genomic DNA, highly expressing activated cells could be over-represented, though the groups showed no difference in activation or CD3 levels. In all four CD4+ subsets, TCRB CDR3 length was moderately but significantly shorter in type 1 diabetes patients. Naive, central memory and regulatory TCRB repertoires appeared to be more similar among patients than among healthy donors. At VDJ recombination sites, type 1 diabetes patients had fewer insertions and more deleted nucleotides, which implies abnormalities in thymic rearrangement. HLA sub-analyses involved small numbers of individuals, so any influence of HLA type on TCRB rearrangement remained unresolved. PCR may preferentially amplify shorter templates, but because patient and control samples were amplified and corrected together, any resulting skew would affect both groups equally.

The V end loses 0 bases and the J end loses 4 bases, and a stretch of 9 bases separates them. From the cysteine up to the phenylalanine, the CDR3 has a length of 14 residues. Just the 42-base CDR3 DNA is kept, in frame starting at base 1. The germline V gene specifies SGHRS as CDR1 and YFSETQ as CDR2. The entire amount of isolated RNA was reverse transcribed using the High Capacity cDNA Reverse Transcription Kit, so the sequenced TCRB transcripts were expressed ones. Naive, central memory and regulatory T cell samples underwent deep immunoSEQ sequencing, averaging approximately 3.3 million total reads per sample. Sorted cells were lysed in RLT buffer and RNA was extracted with DNase-treated RNeasy Micro or Mini kits, depending on cell number. Each cell subset was processed separately to prevent cross-contamination, with patient and healthy donor samples processed together. TCRB sequences were amplified from cDNA with the immunoSEQ multiplex PCR, producing 87-bp fragments spanning the CDR3 region. Sequencing of the amplicons was done on the Illumina HiSeq platform. The paper's processing steps were these. PCR bias was computationally corrected using synthetic template baselines, reads within Hamming distance 2 were collapsed, and singletons that could not be merged were discarded. Reads were aligned against IMGT to assign V, D and J genes, CDR3 length and insertions or deletions at six rearrangement sites. Within each subset, clonotype counts were normalized to the number of sorted cells before true diversity and Gini coefficients were calculated with the tcR R package. Repertoire sharing was quantified using the overlap coefficient calculated on TCRB nucleotide sequences. Out-of-frame TCRB sequences from naive cells were analyzed to stand in for the pre-selection repertoire. TCRdb obtained this table from immuneACCESS and retained in-frame rearrangements with V and J assigned. These tables miss some clones; where compared with another copy, unresolved V genes account for less than half of the shortfall, and the remainder is unexplained. The D gene and trimming were derived from the DNA, and the V and J assignments and clone size from that table. This sample has 400,000 to 600,000 clones in its table, and about 32% of those were observed once. 0.05% to 0.065% of the sample belongs to the ten largest clones.

Note on this clone: Its antigen remains unidentified. No clone much larger than this one lies a single base away; base qualities are absent.

From each donor, a single peripheral blood sample of approximately 120 mL on average was drawn into heparinised tubes. A BD FACSAria II and a panel including CD45RO, CCR7, CD25, CD127, CD95 and CD27 were used to sort naive, central memory, regulatory and stem cell-like memory CD4+ T cells. All sorted populations exceeded 98% purity. Right away, PBMCs were isolated by Lymphoprep density gradient centrifugation and were stained directly, with no culture step. Samples were stained and sorted in pairs, with one healthy donor and one patient per experiment, so that batch effects were minimized. This chain joins TRBV5-1 to TRBJ2-3, and the D gene may be TRBD2, 5 bases matching. The sequenced sample was naive CD4+ T cells from blood. Taken with the paper, the label for cell subset or site translates to: true naive CD4+ T cells. The source of this sequence is a man between 18 and 29 years old in good health. The DNA is as follows: TGCGCCAGCAGCTTGGAAGGTAGCGCAGATACGCAGTATTTT. Its protein product is CASSLEGSADTQYF.